The 6 T cell receptor beta chains listed next were all sequenced from one sample in a study of blood T cell repertoires in COVID-19. This table comes from immunoSEQ multiplex PCR, and its TCRdb copy is limited to in-frame clones, with some not included. The sample holds about 240,000 clones, 82% seen once. Sequencing was carried out using peripheral blood. These receptors were collected from an older woman with active or convalescent COVID-19.

V and J are TRBV30 and TRBJ2-7, with TRBD1 identical over 8 bases. Germline CDR1 GTSNPN, CDR2 SVGIG (reference sequence). V lost 0 bases and J lost 5; bases outside the gene matches: 9. The length of the CDR3 is 15 residues. This CDR3 is CAWSVADRGLHEQYF. In nucleotides, the CDR3 is TGTGCCTGGAGTGTAGCCGACAGGGGATTACACGAGCAGTACTTC.

The rearrangement joins TRBV18 to TRBJ1-4, with 7 bases aligning to TRBD1. The ends lost 1 base at V and 11 bases at J; junction bases unmatched: 4. Germline V gene sequence: CDR1 KGHSH, CDR2 LQKENI. This CDR3 region has 13 residues. CDR3 nucleotide sequence: TGTGCCAGCTCACCACTCGACAGGGAGAAACTGTTTTTT. It translates to CASSPLDREKLFF.

The chain joins TRBV10-3 to TRBJ2-1; 9 positions match TRBD1. V was pared by 10 bases and J by 4 bases, with 11 bases of the junction left unmatched. CDR1 is ENHRY and CDR2 is SYGVKD in the germline V gene. CDR3 length: 15 amino acids. This chain's CDR3 is CATGPRDRDYNEQFF. Here the CDR3 DNA reads TGTGCCACCGGCCCCCGGGACAGGGATTACAATGAGCAGTTCTTC.

The rearrangement uses TRBV28 and TRBJ2-1; possible D gene TRBD1, 5 bases. V was pared by 2 bases and J by 4 bases, with 9 bases between. The CDR3 extends over 14 amino acids. The V gene's germline CDR1 is MDHEN and CDR2 SYDVKM. The CDR3 region has the DNA TGTGCCAGCAGTTTACCCAGACAGTACAATGAGCAGTTCTTC. This gives the protein CASSLPRQYNEQFF.

The rearrangement joins TRBV7-9 to TRBJ1-4; no reliable D call. Germline V gene lookup returns CDR1 SEHNR and CDR2 FQNEAQ (reference sequence). Trimming cost V 10 bases and J 4 bases, with 13 bases left between them. CDR3 length: 13 residues. CDR3 nucleotides: TGTGCCACGCAGTTGGTTGGTAATGAAAAACTGTTTTTT. Protein sequence: CATQLVGNEKLFF.

The gene calls are TRBV19 and TRBJ1-4, with 9 positions matching TRBD1. CDR1 is LNHDA, CDR2 SQIVND, per germline (reference sequence). CDR3 length: 17 amino acids. V was clipped by 4 bases and J by 7 bases; unmatched bases: 13. Written as DNA, the CDR3 is TGTGCCAGTAGTAGATCCCCCGGACAGGGGTACGGTGAAAAACTGTTTTTT. This translates into CASSRSPGQGYGEKLFF.